Listed below are T cell receptor beta chains from one sample, sequenced in a study of cytomegalovirus exposure and HLA in healthy donors. Assay: immunoSEQ multiplex PCR; the TCRdb copy retains only in-frame clones and omits some. The sample includes some 180,000 clones, 60% to 80% of them seen just once. Sequenced material: PBMCs. All receptors derive from a woman under 40 in good health and CMV-seronegative. Each CDR3 is given with its conserved first and last residue. Fields, in order: J gene, D gene, V gene, CDR3 DNA, CDR3 protein. The D gene is left open where the match is weak.

TRBJ1-2	TRBD1	TRBV28	TGTGCCACGACCGCCCCCGGGACAGACTATGGCTACACCTTC	CATTAPGTDYGYTF
TRBJ1-1	TRBD1	TRBV7-8	TGTGCCAGCAGCTTATATATGGGGGACAGGGGTACTGAAGCTTTCTTT	CASSLYMGDRGTEAFF
TRBJ1-1	.	TRBV19	TGTGCCAGTAGTAACAGGGTAATGCCTGAAGCTTTCTTT	CASSNRVMPEAFF
TRBJ2-3	.	TRBV7-2	TGTGCCAGCAGCCCCCGTTCCCCGGGGGATACGCAGTATTTT	CASSPRSPGDTQYF
TRBJ2-1	.	TRBV5-1	TGCGCCAGCAGCTCGGACTCGCCAACCTACAATGAGCAGTTCTTC	CASSSDSPTYNEQFF
TRBJ1-1	.	TRBV7-9	TGTGCCAGCAGCCCCCGACACCTGAACCCTGAAGCTTTCTTT	CASSPRHLNPEAFF
TRBJ2-1	.	TRBV6-5	TGTGCCAGCATAGGGGGGGATCACAATGAGCAGTTCTTC	CASIGGDHNEQFF
TRBJ1-6	.	TRBV7-3	TGTGCCAGCAGCTACCAAGCCTCCTTTGGTTCACCCCTCCACTTT	CASSYQASFGSPLHF
TRBJ2-7	.	TRBV6-6	TGTGCCAGCAGGGAACAGGGCTACGAGCAGTACTTC	CASREQGYEQYF
TRBJ1-1	TRBD1	TRBV11-2	TGTGCCAGCAGCTTAACAGGGGGCCCTGAAGCTTTCTTT	CASSLTGGPEAFF
TRBJ2-3	TRBD2	TRBV5-1	TGCGCCAGCAGCCTTCGACTAGCGGGGCTCACAGATACGCAGTATTTT	CASSLRLAGLTDTQYF